This T cell receptor (beta chain) was captured in a study of regulatory T cells in long-lasting Graves disease. Study results and limitations: Gene preferences differed: TRBV28, TRBJ1-2, TRBJ2-5 in persistent cases. Analysis covered peripheral blood alone, not thyroid tissue.

This clonotype was recorded many times. Its target is unknown. The V end lost 1 base, the J end lost 4 bases, and 7 bases lay between the germline ends. The CDR3 length is 13 residues. CDR1 and CDR2 from the germline V gene are MNHEY and SVGAGI. Specified time point: persistent/refractory GD, antithyroid drugs over 5 years with positive TRAb. RNA extracted from PBMCs served as the sequencing template. Building of the TCR beta libraries involved iRepertoire HTBI primers and Arm-PCR of CDR3 regions. Each CDR3 protein gets one entry after TCRdb re-called the multiplex PCR reads with MiXCR. Here the sample spans fewer than 450,000 distinct CDR3 sequences, roughly a quarter being singletons.

This clonotype originated in a female donor with Graves disease. This specimen consisted of peripheral blood mononuclear cells (PBMCs), obtained when the disease was refractory, from a patient treated with antithyroid drugs. V gene TRBV6-5 combines with J gene TRBJ1-1; D ambiguous. In DNA, the CDR3 is TGTGCCAGCAGTTACTTGGCAGGCACTGAAGCTTTCTTT. It yields the protein CASSYLAGTEAFF.